This T cell receptor (beta chain) was found in a study of cytotoxic CD8 clonotypes in ibrutinib-treated CLL. Clones were sequenced by immunoSEQ multiplex PCR, and TCRdb holds only the in-frame ones, with some missing. The sample carries fewer than 80,000 clones, approximately 62% recorded once. The CDR3 has 14 residues. Looked up from germline, CDR1 is SGHRS and CDR2 is YFSETQ. Trimming took 4 bases from V and 8 from J, leaving 18 bases between them. The sample holds a few counts of this clone. Sequencing used PBMCs, obtained after 12 months of ibrutinib treatment. This chain joins TRBV5-1 and TRBJ1-2; TRBD1 is a possible D gene (5 bases). The clonotype comes from a human donor with chronic lymphocytic leukemia. In nucleotides, the CDR3 is TGCGCCAGCAGCGATAGACAGACCCGGAGGGGCTACACCTTC. Translating gives CASSDRQTRRGYTF.